The rows below give T cell receptor beta chains drawn from one sample of a study of blood T cell repertoires in COVID-19. The repertoire was sequenced with immunoSEQ multiplex PCR; TCRdb's copy has only in-frame clones and lacks some. The sample has 210,000 or so clones, nearly 90% seen once. The specimen sequenced was peripheral blood. Receptors originate from a man aged 50 or older with acute or convalescent COVID-19. The CDR3 runs from the conserved cysteine through the conserved F or W. A D gene is named only where the DNA matches it firmly.

V gene: TRBV9; J gene: TRBJ2-5; D gene: TRBD2; CDR3 length: 20; CDR3 DNA: TGTGCCAGCAGCAAAGGGACTAGCGGGGGGGCCAGGGTGTCGAGGGAGACCCAGTACTTC; CDR3 protein: CASSKGTSGGARVSRETQYF
V gene: TRBV7-2; J gene: TRBJ2-2; D gene: TRBD2; CDR3 length: 15; CDR3 DNA: TGTGCCAGCAGCCCCGGGGGGGCCCGGTCCGGGGAGCTGTTTTTT; CDR3 protein: CASSPGGARSGELFF
V gene: TRBV4-1; J gene: TRBJ1-5; D gene: -; CDR3 length: 16; CDR3 DNA: TGCGCCAGCAGCCAGGACAGTCAGAATAGCAATCAGCCCCAGCATTTT; CDR3 protein: CASSQDSQNSNQPQHF
V gene: TRBV7-3; J gene: TRBJ2-1; D gene: TRBD2; CDR3 length: 14; CDR3 DNA: TGTGCCAGCAGCTTAACTAGCGGGAACAATGAGCAGTTCTTC; CDR3 protein: CASSLTSGNNEQFF
V gene: TRBV6-4; J gene: TRBJ2-3; D gene: TRBD1; CDR3 length: 15; CDR3 DNA: TGTGCCAGCAGTCCCCAGGGGACAGAACTAGATACGCAGTATTTT; CDR3 protein: CASSPQGTELDTQYF
V gene: TRBV7-8; J gene: TRBJ2-7; D gene: TRBD1; CDR3 length: 15; CDR3 DNA: TGTGCCAGCAGCTTAGGAGGGACAGGAGGGAACGAGCAGTACTTC; CDR3 protein: CASSLGGTGGNEQYF
V gene: TRBV4-1; J gene: TRBJ1-1; D gene: TRBD1; CDR3 length: 14; CDR3 DNA: TGCGCCAGCAGTCTGGGGACAGTGAACACTGAAGCTTTCTTT; CDR3 protein: CASSLGTVNTEAFF
V gene: TRBV19; J gene: TRBJ2-4; D gene: TRBD2; CDR3 length: 18; CDR3 DNA: TGTGCCAGTAGTATCGATGGGGGACTAGCGTTAGCCAAAAACATTCAGTACTTC; CDR3 protein: CASSIDGGLALAKNIQYF
V gene: TRBV5-8; J gene: TRBJ1-2; D gene: -; CDR3 length: 14; CDR3 DNA: TGTGCCAGCAGCCTCCCAGCTAGCAACTATGGCTACACCTTC; CDR3 protein: CASSLPASNYGYTF
V gene: TRBV28; J gene: TRBJ2-1; D gene: -; CDR3 length: 14; CDR3 DNA: TGTGCCAGCAATGGAGGGAGGGGGAGAAATGAGCAGTTCTTC; CDR3 protein: CASNGGRGRNEQFF
V gene: TRBV7-2; J gene: TRBJ2-1; D gene: -; CDR3 length: 15; CDR3 DNA: TGTGCCAGCAGCAAGAGGGCTAGCTCCAACAATGAGCAGTTCTTC; CDR3 protein: CASSKRASSNNEQFF
V gene: TRBV6-4; J gene: TRBJ2-1; D gene: -; CDR3 length: 13; CDR3 DNA: TGTGCCAGCAGTGATATGGAGGGGAATGAGCAGTTCTTC; CDR3 protein: CASSDMEGNEQFF
V gene: TRBV30; J gene: TRBJ1-5; D gene: TRBD1; CDR3 length: 15; CDR3 DNA: TGTGCCTGGAGTGCCTGGACAGGGGGCAATCAGCCCCAGCATTTT; CDR3 protein: CAWSAWTGGNQPQHF